Listed below are T cell receptor beta chains from one sample, sequenced in a study of a mutant IDH1 vaccine in newly diagnosed glioma. No antigens are known for them. Clones were read by immunoSEQ multiplex PCR, and TCRdb kept only the in-frame ones, dropping some. The sample contains roughly 54,000 clones, 70% to 90% of which appear only once. The sample was PBMCs, taken from a glioma patient whose treatment included an IDH1 peptide vaccine. These receptors came from a man aged 25 to 45 with glioma. CDR3s include the opening cysteine and the closing phenylalanine or tryptophan. The D gene is left open where the match is weak. For some rows the clone size is stated as once, few or many, or as a class when expanded; others skip it.

size | J | D | V | DNA | CDR3
few | TRBJ1-1 | NA | TRBV5-6 | TGTGCCAGCAGCTTGCGGTCCCTGATGAACACTGAAGCTTTCTTT | CASSLRSLMNTEAFF
NA | TRBJ2-4 | TRBD1 | TRBV7-9 | TGTGCCAGCAGTAATACAAGGGGACAGGGGGCGGCCAAAAACATTCAGTACTTC | CASSNTRGQGAAKNIQYF
few | TRBJ2-1 | NA | TRBV19 | TGTGCCAGTAGTATGGATGAGATAGCCTCCTACAATGAGCAGTTCTTC | CASSMDEIASYNEQFF
once | TRBJ2-5 | TRBD1 | TRBV7-2 | TGTGCCAGCAGCCGAAGGACAGGGACGGAGACCCAGTACTTC | CASSRRTGTETQYF
NA | TRBJ1-2 | NA | TRBV6-5 | TGTGCCAGCAGTTACTCCACGGCGCTGAAAGAGAGAGGCTACACCTTC | CASSYSTALKERGYTF
NA | TRBJ2-3 | NA | TRBV13 | TGTGCCAGCAGCTCCTACTCTCTTAGCACAGATACGCAGTATTTT | CASSSYSLSTDTQYF
NA | TRBJ2-7 | NA | TRBV4-1 | TGCGCCAGCAGCCAATCTATTCCCCTCGAGCAGTACTTC | CASSQSIPLEQYF
once | TRBJ1-6 | NA | TRBV19 | TGTGCCAGTAGTAAGCTGAGGGACAATTCACCCCTCCACTTT | CASSKLRDNSPLHF
NA | TRBJ2-2 | NA | TRBV4-1 | TGCGCCAGCAGCCAACTGGTCGGGGAGCTGTTTTTT | CASSQLVGELFF
few | TRBJ1-1 | NA | TRBV14 | TGTGCCAGCAGCCCTCACTTGAACACTGAAGCTTTCTTT | CASSPHLNTEAFF
NA | TRBJ1-5 | NA | TRBV19 | TGTGCCAGTAGTGACCGGACAACGGGTAATCAGCCCCAGCATTTT | CASSDRTTGNQPQHF
NA | TRBJ2-7 | NA | TRBV19 | TGTGCCAGTAGTATATATGGGGGCTACGAGCAGTACTTC | CASSIYGGYEQYF
NA | TRBJ2-3 | NA | TRBV9 | TGTGCCAGCAGCGAGGACGCTAACGGGGATGGGGCAGATACGCAGTATTTT | CASSEDANGDGADTQYF
NA | TRBJ2-5 | NA | TRBV7-9 | TGTGCCAGCAGTGGCTTGTCATTCGAGACCCAGTACTTC | CASSGLSFETQYF
NA | TRBJ2-3 | NA | TRBV19 | TGTGCCAGTAGTCCTGCGGATACGAGCACAGATACGCAGTATTTT | CASSPADTSTDTQYF
NA | TRBJ1-2 | NA | TRBV28 | TGTGCCAGCAGTCTACTTGGGGTCACCGATGGCTACACCTTC | CASSLLGVTDGYTF
NA | TRBJ1-6 | NA | TRBV6-5 | TGTGCCAGCAGTCCACCGGGAACCAATTCACCCCTCCACTTT | CASSPPGTNSPLHF
NA | TRBJ1-5 | NA | TRBV30 | TGTGCCTGGTCCGCAGACAGCAATCAGCCCCAGCATTTT | CAWSADSNQPQHF
NA | TRBJ2-7 | TRBD1 | TRBV7-2 | TGTGCCAGCAGCGAGGGACAGGGAGCTTACGAGCAGTACTTC | CASSEGQGAYEQYF
NA | TRBJ1-1 | NA | TRBV27 | TGTGCCAGCAGTTCCAGGGTAGGGGAGAACACTGAAGCTTTCTTT | CASSSRVGENTEAFF
NA | TRBJ2-5 | NA | TRBV11-2 | TGTGCCAGCAGCTTAACTTCGGGGGCTAGGGAGACCCAGTACTTC | CASSLTSGARETQYF
NA | TRBJ1-4 | TRBD1 | TRBV2 | TGTGCCAGCAGTGCCGACAGGGAACTGTTTTTT | CASSADRELFF
NA | TRBJ1-3 | TRBD1 | TRBV4-2 | TGTGCCAGCAGCTCCCCAGGGGGCCATGACACCATATATTTT | CASSSPGGHDTIYF
NA | TRBJ1-1 | NA | TRBV6-5 | TGTGCCAGCAGACCCCGGGGCATGACTGAAGCTTTCTTT | CASRPRGMTEAFF
few | TRBJ1-1 | NA | TRBV7-9 | TGTGCCAGCAGCTTCGGAGGGATTACTGAAGCTTTCTTT | CASSFGGITEAFF
few | TRBJ1-1 | NA | TRBV28 | TGTGCCAGCAGCGTATCCCCGCAGAAGAACACTGAAGCTTTCTTT | CASSVSPQKNTEAFF
NA | TRBJ2-7 | NA | TRBV19 | TGTGCCAGTAGTAAACGGGACACTTCCTACGAGCAGTACTTC | CASSKRDTSYEQYF
NA | TRBJ1-1 | NA | TRBV5-5 | TGTGCCAGCATCCAGGGGTTGGGTGTTTTCACTGAAGCTTTCTTT | CASIQGLGVFTEAFF
NA | TRBJ2-1 | NA | TRBV18 | TGTGCCAGCTCACCACCGGGGACACGCTACAATGAGCAGTTCTTC | CASSPPGTRYNEQFF
NA | TRBJ1-2 | TRBD1 | TRBV10-2 | TGCGCCAGCAGTGGGACAGGGGACTATGGCTACACCTTC | CASSGTGDYGYTF
NA | TRBJ2-1 | NA | TRBV19 | TGTGCCAGTAGTATAGATATGCGGGGCTCCTACAATGAGCAGTTCTTC | CASSIDMRGSYNEQFF
NA | TRBJ2-2 | NA | TRBV10-3 | TGTGCCATCAGTGATGCAGGGGACACCGGGGAGCTGTTTTTT | CAISDAGDTGELFF
NA | TRBJ2-5 | TRBD1 | TRBV19 | TGTGCCAGTAGGAGACAGGGAAGGGGAGAGACCCAGTACTTC | CASRRQGRGETQYF
NA | TRBJ2-7 | NA | TRBV2 | TGTGCCAGCAGTGCCGGTCTCCTCCGGGAGCAGTACTTC | CASSAGLLREQYF
NA | TRBJ2-3 | NA | TRBV5-1 | TGCGCCAGCAGCTTGGGGGGGCCGGAAGATACGCAGTATTTT | CASSLGGPEDTQYF
NA | TRBJ2-1 | TRBD2 | TRBV10-1 | TGCGCCAGCAGTGTTGGACTAGCGGGGGCGATCAATGAGCAGTTCTTC | CASSVGLAGAINEQFF
NA | TRBJ2-7 | TRBD2 | TRBV7-8 | TGTGCCAGCAGCTTACACCAGCGTAGGCTAGCGGGGTTGGCGTACGAGCAGTACTTC | CASSLHQRRLAGLAYEQYF
NA | TRBJ2-5 | NA | TRBV25-1 | TGTGCCAGCAGTGAGTCGAAATCGGTGGAGACCCAGTACTTC | CASSESKSVETQYF
NA | TRBJ2-4 | NA | TRBV5-6 | TGTGCCAGCAGTCAAAAACCACAGGGTATTTTAAACATTCAGTACTTC | CASSQKPQGILNIQYF
NA | TRBJ1-1 | TRBD1 | TRBV2 | TGTGCCAGAAATAACCGCCGGGACAGCGAAGCTTTCTTT | CARNNRRDSEAFF
NA | TRBJ2-7 | NA | TRBV27 | TGTGCCAGCAGTTTTTTGCGGGGTAGCTACGAGCAGTACTTC | CASSFLRGSYEQYF
NA | TRBJ2-5 | TRBD1 | TRBV19 | TGTGCCAGTAGTATCGGCCGCCCCTACAGGGGGCAAGAGACCCAGTACTTC | CASSIGRPYRGQETQYF
NA | TRBJ1-2 | NA | TRBV7-9 | TGTGCCAGCAGCGCAAGAGCCGGGACGGCCAGCGGCTACACCTTC | CASSARAGTASGYTF
NA | TRBJ1-6 | NA | TRBV19 | TGTGCCAGTAGTGAGTCTCCCAGGGACGGATCACCCCTCCACTTT | CASSESPRDGSPLHF
NA | TRBJ1-1 | TRBD1 | TRBV5-1 | TGCGCCAGCAGCCAGTTCGACAGGGTAGGCACTGAAGCTTTCTTT | CASSQFDRVGTEAFF
NA | TRBJ2-1 | NA | TRBV29-1 | TGCAGCGTTGAATTCTCGGGTGATGAGCAGTTCTTC | CSVEFSGDEQFF
NA | TRBJ1-5 | NA | TRBV7-9 | TGTGCCAGCAGTTACCAGGGGATGGAAGGCCAGCCCCAGCATTTT | CASSYQGMEGQPQHF
NA | TRBJ1-3 | NA | TRBV5-6 | TGTGCCAGCACTTGGGGAAACACCATATATTTT | CASTWGNTIYF
NA | TRBJ2-7 | NA | TRBV5-8 | TGTGCCAGCAGCCTGGGGCAGAATCGCAACTACGAGCAGTACTTC | CASSLGQNRNYEQYF
NA | TRBJ1-2 | TRBD1 | TRBV19 | TGTGCCAGTACTCCGAGACAGGGGTTCGGCTACACCTTC | CASTPRQGFGYTF
NA | TRBJ1-2 | NA | TRBV11-2 | TGTGCCAGCAGCTTAATAACTGAATACTATGGCTACACCTTC | CASSLITEYYGYTF
NA | TRBJ2-5 | NA | TRBV7-2 | TGTGCCAGCAGCTTAGTTAGGGAGGAGACCCAGTACTTC | CASSLVREETQYF
NA | TRBJ2-3 | TRBD1 | TRBV5-4 | TGTGCCAGCAGCTTACAGGGGGCTCTTGATACGCAGTATTTT | CASSLQGALDTQYF
NA | TRBJ2-7 | NA | TRBV11-2 | TGTGCCAGCAGCCCCCCCCGGGCGGACAGTACCTACGAGCAGTACTTC | CASSPPRADSTYEQYF
NA | TRBJ1-5 | NA | TRBV28 | TGTGCCAGCAGGTTCGGGGGGGCTTCCAATCAGCCCCAGCATTTT | CASRFGGASNQPQHF
NA | TRBJ2-5 | TRBD1 | TRBV19 | TGTGCCAGTAGCACCCTTGGACAGGTTGGAGAGACCCAGTACTTC | CASSTLGQVGETQYF
once | TRBJ1-5 | NA | TRBV13 | TGTGCCAGCAGCCATCGGGATGGGGGGCCCCAGCATTTT | CASSHRDGGPQHF
NA | TRBJ2-7 | TRBD1 | TRBV6-4 | TGTGCCAGCAGTGCGGAACAGGGGAAGAACGAGCAGTACTTC | CASSAEQGKNEQYF
NA | TRBJ1-1 | NA | TRBV11-2 | TGTGCCAGCAGCTCAGGGACATTCACTGAAGCTTTCTTT | CASSSGTFTEAFF